The entry below describes one TCR beta chain. Which antigen it targets is not known. The germline gene is not matched at one end of the junction; a read error may be the cause. The sample comes from a study of T cell responses to AZD1222 COVID-19 vaccine (dated by TCRdb to about 2021). A note on the overall study: AZD1222 recipients with second doses at about 4 weeks or about 12 weeks were pooled, because spike-specific TCR depth and breadth did not differ between schedules. TCR sequencing covered 233 trial participants: about 210 given two doses of AZD1222 and 26 given two doses of MenACWY control vaccine. Enrollment into the trials was organized by age into subgroups of 18-55, 56-69 and 70-plus years, and those subgroups contained about 160, 30 and 59 TCR-sequenced participants, respectively.

General study outcomes and caveats: The 56-69-year group was small, and its depth increase did not reach significance, likely because of low power. After two AZD1222 doses, both the breadth and the depth of spike-specific TCRs were significantly higher than at day 0 and than in MenACWY recipients. No day 14 peak-response samples were available, so repertoires were characterized only after the peak T cell response. Conclusions about previously exposed vaccinees are limited because only a handful of AZD1222 recipients were SARS-CoV-2 seropositive at baseline. Epitopes outside the regions mutated in the B.1.351 and B.1.1.7 variants were reportedly recognized by nearly half of the unique spike-specific TCRs. Most participants were white British and females outnumbered males, and the authors suggested that clonal diversity may have been underestimated. CD4 TCRs associated with the vaccine covered the entire spike protein, and the dominant responses were in regions 160-218 and 743-854.

The CDR3 regions of human TCRbeta chains were analyzed by immunosequencing. As for how the authors treated the data: TCRs in the repertoires were compared against a reference library of SARS-CoV-2-specific TCRs that had been generated with the MIRA antigen-specificity platform. Breadth meant the fraction of unique TCRs that were SARS-CoV-2-associated, whereas depth meant the fraction of total T cells that were SARS-CoV-2-associated. Using the MIRA data, every spike-specific TCR was mapped to the spike region that the TCR reacted to and assigned to either a CD4 or a CD8 class. Log10-transformed breadth and depth values were compared by one-way ANOVA with Sidak's multiple comparisons tests. The table comes from immuneACCESS by way of TCRdb, which keeps in-frame sequences with V and J called. Part of the clones is missing from these tables; in studies checked, under half for an unresolved V gene and the rest for unknown reasons. Clonal size and the V and J genes are those of that table, whereas D and trimming came from the DNA. The sample data list some 120,000 clones, and approximately 90% of these were observed just once. The ten largest clones add up to approximately 4.2% of the sample.

The label giving this sample's time point can be read as: baseline before first vaccination. Samples from vaccinated people were obtained from the UK trials COV001 and COV002, which included a single-blind randomized controlled phase 2/3 trial of AZD1222 (ChAdOx1 nCoV-19) in healthy adults. For TCRbeta chain sequencing, PBMC samples from trial participants were taken at day 0 and at day 28 after the second dose. CDR1 and CDR2 are read off the germline V gene (reference sequence) as MNHNY and SVGAGI. The CDR3 runs 16 amino acids, cysteine and phenylalanine included. The only DNA kept is the CDR3, 48 bases in frame from the first base.

Sequenced material: peripheral blood, taken on day 0 of AZD1222 vaccination. The rearranged chain carries TRBV6-6 and TRBJ1-2; the D gene cannot be resolved reliably. This sequence was found in an adult in good health. CDR3 sequence: CAGSYSPDDINYGYTF. The nucleotide sequence reads as follows: TGTGCCGGCAGTTACTCCCCGGACGACATTAACTATGGCTACACCTTC.